Listed here are 21 T cell receptor beta chains from one sample, sequenced in a study of cytomegalovirus exposure and HLA in healthy donors. Primers for the PCR totalled 60 Vbeta and 13 Jbeta. Using immunoSEQ multiplex PCR, the repertoire was profiled, and TCRdb retains in-frame clones only, with some absent. The table records around 190,000 clones, around 90% of them present only once. The sequencing sample was made of PBMCs. These receptors originate from a boy aged 2-15 years in good health and CMV-seronegative.

The chain couples TRBV5-8 to TRBJ1-1; no clear D gene. Germline lookup yields CDR1 SGHTS and CDR2 YDEGEE. CDR3 length: 12 residues. The CDR3 loop reads CALYHQNTEAFF. The CDR3 DNA follows: TGTGCTCTCTATCACCAGAACACTGAAGCTTTCTTT.

The chain carries TRBV30 and TRBJ1-6; D unresolved. Germline V gives CDR1 GTSNPN, CDR2 SVGIG (reference sequence). Trimming took 2 bases from V and 5 from J, leaving 13 bases between them. The CDR3 has 15 amino acids. The CDR3 spells CAWSFGGSHNSPLHF. CDR3 coding DNA: TGTGCCTGGAGTTTCGGTGGTAGCCATAATTCACCCCTCCACTTT.

This chain joins TRBV30 and TRBJ2-5; D unclear. The CDR3 is 12 residues long. V was cut by 2 bases and J by 4 bases, with 8 bases left in between. CDR1 GTSNPN and CDR2 SVGIG come from the germline V gene (reference sequence). Here the CDR3 DNA reads TGTGCCTGGAGTCTGGGCGCAGAGACCCAGTACTTC. This codes for CAWSLGAETQYF.

V usage is TRBV5-1 and J usage is TRBJ2-5; weak D call: TRBD2 (7 bases). From germline, CDR1 is SGHRS and CDR2 YFSETQ. The CDR3 totals 13 residues. The V and J ends lost 4 bases and 3 bases respectively, with 10 bases between them. The CDR3 region is CASSGGAKETQYF. In DNA form, the CDR3 reads TGCGCCAGCAGCGGGGGGGCAAAAGAGACCCAGTACTTC.

V and J are TRBV15 and TRBJ2-5; 7 nucleotides align to TRBD2. Germline values: CDR1 LNHNV, CDR2 YYDKDF (reference sequence). This CDR3 has 14 residues. With V trimmed by 7 bases and J by 2 bases, 7 bases remained unmatched. The CDR3 is CATMPGGGQETQYF. CDR3 DNA: TGTGCCACCATGCCCGGCGGGGGACAAGAGACCCAGTACTTC.

J is TRBJ2-7 and V is TRBV27, with a tentative D call TRBD1 (5 bases). V was shortened by 0 bases and J by 10 bases, with 13 bases between the two germline ends. Looked up from germline, CDR1 is MNHEY and CDR2 is SMNVEV (reference sequence). The CDR3 length is 13 residues. CDR3 DNA sequence: TGTGCCAGCAGTTTATCGTCATCAGGGCGCCAGTACTTC. It yields the protein CASSLSSSGRQYF.

This clone occurred once. V gene TRBV7-3 combines with J gene TRBJ1-1; 7 bases map to TRBD1. Germline CDR1 SGHTA, CDR2 FQGTGA. Trimming took 1 base from V and 4 from J; bases not matched to a gene: 9. This CDR3 has 16 residues. The DNA of the CDR3 is TGTGCCAGCAGCTTAAACCCCCTGACAGGGACCACTGAAGCTTTCTTT. Translating it yields CASSLNPLTGTTEAFF.

Concerning this clone itself: As the CDR3 is not closed by the conserved phenylalanine or tryptophan, this likely results from a read error. V and J are TRBV29-1 and TRBJ2-7; 7 positions agree with TRBD1. J was trimmed by 1 base and V by 6 bases; bases with no gene match: 6. This CDR3 contains 13 residues. Germline CDR1 is SQVTM and CDR2 is ANQGSEA. The CDR3 nucleotides are TGCAGCGTAGCCGGGACAGATTCCTACGAGCAGTACTCC. It encodes CSVAGTDSYEQYS.

The V gene is TRBV28, the J gene TRBJ2-4, with TRBD1 as a possible D gene (5 bases). V lost 7 bases, J lost 0 bases, and 13 bases lay in between. Germline lookup yields CDR1 MDHEN and CDR2 SYDVKM. The CDR3 runs to 15 residues. CDR3 in amino acids: CASTPGFTAKNIQYF. In DNA, the CDR3 is TGTGCCAGCACCCCAGGGTTCACAGCCAAAAACATTCAGTACTTC.

The CDR3 region is CASSFARRMNTEAFF. In nucleotides, the CDR3 is TGTGCCAGCAGTTTCGCCCGGAGGATGAACACTGAAGCTTTCTTT. The rearrangement links TRBV28 to TRBJ1-1; no clear D gene. The CDR3 runs 15 residues. The V gene lost 3 bases and the J gene lost 0 bases, with 11 bases spanning the gap. Germline-derived CDR1 and CDR2 are MDHEN and SYDVKM.

The V call is TRBV6-4, the J call TRBJ1-2; perhaps TRBD1 as D (5 bases). The V end lost 5 bases, the J end lost 8 bases, and 21 bases lay between the germline ends. The CDR3 is 15 amino acids. CDR1 MRHNA and CDR2 SNTAGT come from the germline V gene. The CDR3 is CASSITLDGTAGYTF. CDR3 sequence (DNA): TGTGCCAGCAGTATAACCCTCGACGGGACTGCGGGCTACACCTTC.

Only one count was recorded for this clone. At one end the junction does not follow the germline gene, possibly because of a read error. The rearrangement links TRBV28 to TRBJ1-5, with D perhaps matching TRBD1 (5 bases). This CDR3 spans 15 amino acids. Germline V gene lookup returns CDR1 MDHEN and CDR2 SYDVKM. In DNA form, the CDR3 reads TGTGTCAGCAGTTTATCTATGAGGGGAGGGCAGCCCCAGCATTTT. This codes for CVSSLSMRGGQPQHF.

The count of this clone is one. This chain uses TRBV27 with TRBJ1-4, with a weak D call TRBD1 (5 bases). This CDR3 has 14 amino acids. CDR1 is MNHEY and CDR2 is SMNVEV in the germline V gene (reference sequence). V was pared by 6 bases and J by 5 bases, with 13 bases between. The chain's CDR3 is CASRRQRSNEKLFF. The CDR3 DNA sequence: TGTGCCAGCAGAAGACAGCGATCAAATGAAAAACTGTTTTTT.

V usage is TRBV28 and J usage is TRBJ2-7, with D perhaps matching TRBD2 (5 bases). CDR1 and CDR2 (germline): MDHEN, SYDVKM. The V and J ends lost 3 bases and 0 bases respectively, with 12 bases between them. The CDR3 has 15 residues. Here the CDR3 DNA reads TGTGCCAGCAGTTTCAGGCTAGCTCTCTCCTACGAGCAGTACTTC. Amino acid sequence: CASSFRLALSYEQYF. The variable domain in full, completed from reference TRBV28 and TRBJ2-7, reads DVKVTQSSRYLVKRTGEKVFLECVQDMDHENMFWYRQDPGLGLRLIYFSYDVKMKEKGDIPEGYSVSREKKERFSLILESASTNQTSMYLCASSFRLALSYEQYFGPGTRLTVT.

The chain combines TRBV20-1 with TRBJ2-7; D unclear. Deletions cut 1 base from V and 6 bases from J, with 7 bases between. CDR1 and CDR2 (germline): DFQATT, SNEGSKA (reference sequence). The CDR3 has 11 residues. CDR3: CSARAGIEQYF. The CDR3 region has the DNA TGCAGTGCTAGAGCGGGTATCGAGCAGTACTTC.

The chain carries TRBV19 and TRBJ2-1; maybe TRBD1 (6 bases). The CDR3 has 14 amino acids. CDR1 is LNHDA, CDR2 SQIVND, per germline (reference sequence). The V and J ends lost 4 bases and 11 bases respectively, with 18 bases between them. The CDR3 loop is CASSTGPRGTKQFF. CDR3 bases: TGTGCCAGTAGTACCGGACCCAGGGGAACGAAGCAGTTCTTC.

The J gene is TRBJ2-1, the V gene TRBV2; 9 bases match TRBD1. Germline assignment: CDR1 SNHLY and CDR2 FYNNEI. The length of the CDR3 is 16 residues. V lost 5 bases and J lost 0; bases outside the gene matches: 5. CDR3 nucleotide sequence: TGTGCCAGCAGTTACGGGGACAGGGACTCCTACAATGAGCAGTTCTTC. Its protein is CASSYGDRDSYNEQFF.

This clone came up a few times. The rearrangement joins TRBV6-5 to TRBJ2-7; the D gene is possibly TRBD2 (6 bases). The CDR3 contains 14 residues. Germline V gives CDR1 MNHEY, CDR2 SVGAGI. Trimming cost V 4 bases and J 0 bases, with 10 bases left between them. The CDR3 bases are TGTGCCAGCAGTTCGGGACTTCACTCCTACGAGCAGTACTTC. As protein: CASSSGLHSYEQYF.

This clone occurred once. The chain recombines TRBV4-2 with TRBJ1-1; 8 bases align to TRBD1. V gave up 3 bases and J gave up 3 bases; unmatched junction bases: 27. In germline, CDR1 is LGHNA, CDR2 YNFKEQ. The CDR3 has 22 residues. CDR3 region: CASSHPSDRVKGGGIFDTEAFF. CDR3 sequence (DNA): TGTGCCAGCAGCCACCCTTCGGACAGGGTGAAGGGGGGCGGAATATTTGACACTGAAGCTTTCTTT.

This clone was seen just once. In nucleotides, the CDR3 is TGCAGCGTGGGACAGGGGATGACTGGGGCCAACGTCCTGACTTTC. Amino acid sequence: CSVGQGMTGANVLTF. V usage is TRBV29-1 and J usage is TRBJ2-6; TRBD1 matches at 10 bases. Per the germline V gene, CDR1 is SQVTM and CDR2 is ANQGSEA. With 6 bases clipped from V and 2 bases from J, the junction kept 4 bases outside the gene matches. CDR3 length: 15 residues.

The chain links TRBV5-6 to TRBJ1-6, with TRBD1 matching over 7 bases. CDR1 and CDR2 from the germline V gene are SGHDT and YYEEEE. V trimming: 0 bases; J trimming: 6 bases; junction bases outside the gene matches: 3. The CDR3 is 15 amino acids. In DNA form, the CDR3 reads TGTGCCAGCAGCTTGGGACAGGGCGCTAATTCACCCCTCCACTTT. This translates into CASSLGQGANSPLHF.